The source of this T cell receptor beta chain is a study of regulatory T cells in long-lasting Graves disease. The study's findings and limits: The study found persistent patients shared more public clonotypes (roughly 2,500) than new patients (about 890). The study found TRBV28, TRBJ1-2 and TRBJ2-5 favored in persistent disease. Reduced TCR diversity was observed in persistent Graves' patients versus newly diagnosed patients.

Described time point: persistent/refractory GD, antithyroid drugs over 5 years with positive TRAb. PBMC RNA served as the TCR library source. Construction of TCR beta libraries relied on iRepertoire HTBI primers and on Arm-PCR targeting CDR3 regions. TCRdb recomputed calls from the multiplex PCR reads with MiXCR, one row per CDR3 protein. The sample holds around 400,000 distinct CDR3 sequences; 20% to 25% are singletons and the top ten take around 26%. Trimming stripped 6 bases from V and 2 bases from J, with 17 bases between. Germline-derived CDR1 and CDR2 are MNHNS and SASEGT. The CDR3 is made up of 16 amino acids. For this clonotype: Its specificity is not known.

The chain combines TRBV6-1 with TRBJ1-5; D not resolved. This clonotype was sampled from a female donor with Graves disease. The sample consisted of peripheral blood mononuclear cells (PBMCs), taken when the disease was refractory, from a patient treated with antithyroid drugs. The chain's CDR3 is CASSRPVLSGNQPQHF. CDR3 bases: TGTGCCAGCAGCCGACCCGTCCTGTCGGGCAATCAGCCCCAGCATTTT.